Below are 24 T cell receptor beta chains sequenced from a single sample in a study of early T cells in non-severe SARS-CoV-2 infection. Each CDR3 protein gets one entry after TCRdb re-called the 5' RACE reads with MiXCR. The sample has over 50,000 distinct CDR3 sequences, about 10% seen once; the top ten hold 1.5% to 2%. Sequences were obtained from whole blood. Receptors originate from an adult who was a healthcare worker with PCR-confirmed SARS-CoV-2 infection or an uninfected control (not recorded which).

This clonotype showed up just a few times. The rearrangement links TRBV27 to TRBJ2-5; the D call may be TRBD1 or TRBD2 (5 bases each). The CDR3 spans 13 residues. The V gene's germline CDR1 is MNHEY and CDR2 SMNVEV (reference sequence). Trimming removed 0 bases at V and 6 bases at J, with 8 bases between. The CDR3 here is CASSLSGAQTQYF. DNA for the CDR3: TGTGCCAGCAGTTTATCCGGGGCCCAGACCCAGTACTTC.

There are many counts of this clonotype. The genes are TRBV10-3 and TRBJ2-6, with D perhaps TRBD1 (5 bases). Trimming took 4 bases from V and 0 from J, leaving 13 bases between them. CDR1 and CDR2 (germline): ENHRY, SYGVKD. The CDR3 covers 17 residues. The CDR3 sequence: CAISGTSDHSGANVLTF. CDR3 nucleotide sequence: TGTGCCATCAGTGGGACATCCGATCACTCTGGGGCCAACGTCCTGACTTTC.

This clonotype was picked up many times. The rearrangement links TRBV6-5 to TRBJ2-1, with 10 bases that match TRBD2. The germline CDR1 and CDR2 sequences are MNHEY and SVGAGI. This CDR3 has 15 residues. Germline trimming cut 6 bases from V and 3 bases from J; bases unmatched to any gene: 5. The CDR3 protein is CASSPTSGDYNEQFF. The DNA of the CDR3 is TGTGCCAGCAGCCCCACTAGCGGGGACTACAATGAGCAGTTCTTC.

This clonotype was counted ten times or more. The V gene is TRBV11-3, the J gene TRBJ2-1; 15 bases fit TRBD2. The length of the CDR3 is 16 residues. Germline CDR1 and CDR2: SGHNT and YENEEA. Trimming removed 5 bases from V and 6 bases from J; junction bases left unmatched: 5. The CDR3 sequence is CASSAGLAGGGNEQFF. The CDR3 bases are TGTGCCAGCAGCGCGGGACTAGCGGGGGGCGGCAATGAGCAGTTCTTC. Based on the CDR3 plus reference TRBV11-3 and TRBJ2-1, the full variable domain is EAGVVQSPRYKIIEKKQPVAFWCNPISGHNTLYWYLQNLGQGPELLIRYENEEAVDDSQLPKDRFSAERLKGVDSTLKIQPAELGDSAVYLCASSAGLAGGGNEQFFGPGTRLTVL.

This clonotype has a handful of counts. The chain links TRBV10-2 to TRBJ2-7; D remains unclear. The CDR3 contains 13 residues. Trimming took 10 bases from V and 3 from J, leaving 16 bases between them. The germline CDR1 and CDR2 sequences are WSHSY and SAAADI. The chain's CDR3 is CAISKDRNYEQYF. The CDR3 nucleotides read TGCGCCATCTCGAAGGATAGAAACTACGAGCAGTACTTC.

Ten or more counts support this clonotype. At one end the junction does not follow the germline gene, possibly because of a read error. The genes are TRBV7-7 and TRBJ2-1; maybe TRBD1 (5 bases). From germline, CDR1 is SSHAT and CDR2 FNYEAQ (reference sequence). The CDR3 has 13 amino acids. This CDR3 reads CASSFGRANEQFF. As DNA, the CDR3 is TGTGCTAGCAGCTTTGGCAGGGCCAATGAGCAGTTCTTC.

The genes are TRBV3-1 and TRBJ2-1; 7 nucleotides match TRBD2. The CDR3 sequence is 13 residues long. Losses at the gene ends were 6 bases for V and 8 bases for J; bases not matched to a gene: 7. Germline V gene data show CDR1 as LGHDT and CDR2 as YNNKEL (reference sequence). Written as DNA, the CDR3 is TGTGCCAGCAGTTATATGGGGGGGGATGAGCAGTTCTTC. Translated, it gives CASSYMGGDEQFF.

This CDR3 reads CASSFQGEGTDTQYF. The CDR3 DNA sequence: TGTGCCAGCAGTTTTCAAGGGGAGGGCACAGATACGCAGTATTTT. V is TRBV12-3 or TRBV12-4 and J is TRBJ2-3; D might be TRBD2 (6 bases). The ends were cut back, 3 bases at V and 1 base at J, with 11 bases in the middle. The CDR3 extends over 15 amino acids.

This chain connects TRBV10-3 to TRBJ2-3; D remains ambiguous. The ends were cut back, 6 bases at V and 2 bases at J, with 6 bases in the middle. The V gene's germline CDR1 is ENHRY and CDR2 SYGVKD. This CDR3 comprises 12 residues. CDR3 DNA: TGTGCCATCAGAAGCATCACAGATACGCAGTATTTT. Its translation: CAIRSITDTQYF.

There are many counts of this clonotype. The J gene is TRBJ1-1, the V gene TRBV4-3; D not certain. This CDR3 has 13 amino acids. The germline CDR1 and CDR2 sequences are LGHNA and YSLEER. The V gene lost 3 bases and the J gene lost 2 bases, with 7 bases spanning the gap. CDR3 sequence reads: CASSQNQNTEAFF. The CDR3 nucleotides read TGCGCCAGCAGCCAGAACCAAAACACTGAAGCTTTCTTT.

The chain has TRBV29-1 and TRBJ2-1; TRBD1 is a possible D gene (6 bases). V lost 3 bases and J 5 bases, leaving 17 bases between the germline ends. Germline V gene lookup returns CDR1 SQVTM and CDR2 ANQGSEA. This CDR3 comprises 15 residues. The CDR3 spells CSVEPTGIINNEQFF. The CDR3, as DNA: TGCAGCGTTGAGCCCACAGGGATAATTAACAATGAGCAGTTCTTC.

This clonotype was detected a few times. The rearrangement links TRBV11-3 to TRBJ2-3; 12 bases align to TRBD2. Losses at the gene ends were 2 bases for V and 4 bases for J; bases not matched to a gene: 4. The CDR3 sequence is 16 residues long. CDR1 is SGHNT, CDR2 YENEEA, per germline. The CDR3 spells CASSLSLAGGADTQYF. CDR3 sequence (DNA): TGTGCCAGCAGCTTATCACTAGCGGGGGGCGCAGATACGCAGTATTTT.

This clonotype was seen many times. The V and J genes are TRBV18 and TRBJ2-1; 7 positions agree with TRBD1. From germline, CDR1 is KGHSH and CDR2 LQKENI. After removal of 6 bases from V and 1 base from J, the junction contained 3 bases not matched to a gene. This CDR3 region has 14 residues. The CDR3, as DNA: TGTGCCAGCTCCCGGACAGGATCCTACAATGAGCAGTTCTTC. Translation: CASSRTGSYNEQFF.

This clonotype was seen repeatedly, ten times or more. This chain uses TRBV20-1 with TRBJ1-1; D possibly corresponds to TRBD1 (5 bases). Germline V gene lookup returns CDR1 DFQATT and CDR2 SNEGSKA (reference sequence). Trimming took 0 bases from V and 3 from J, leaving 11 bases between them. CDR3 length: 14 amino acids. The CDR3: CSAREVRGYTEAFF. CDR3 nucleotide sequence: TGCAGTGCTAGAGAGGTTCGGGGGTACACTGAAGCTTTCTTT.

The table lists this clonotype with a few counts. The J gene is TRBJ2-3, the V gene TRBV10-3, with TRBD1 matching over 9 bases. V was pared by 6 bases and J by 1 base, with 2 bases of the junction left unmatched. CDR3 length: 14 residues. Germline values: CDR1 ENHRY, CDR2 SYGVKD. CDR3 in amino acids: CAIRGQGRTDTQYF. DNA of the CDR3: TGTGCCATCAGGGGACAGGGCCGCACAGATACGCAGTATTTT.

This clonotype occurred a few times. V and J are TRBV6-4 and TRBJ2-3; 12 nucleotides line up with TRBD2. The CDR3 totals 14 residues. V shed 4 bases, J shed 4 bases, and the junction held 0 bases outside the gene matches. Germline CDR1 is MRHNA and CDR2 is SNTAGT. CDR3 protein: CASSGTSGADTQYF. The CDR3 DNA reads TGTGCCAGCAGTGGGACTAGCGGGGCAGATACGCAGTATTTT.

The V and J genes are TRBV20-1 and TRBJ2-7; possible D gene TRBD2, 6 bases. V dropped 5 bases and J dropped 3 bases, with 14 bases sitting between them. Per germline, CDR1 DFQATT and CDR2 SNEGSKA (reference sequence). This CDR3 has 13 residues. CDR3 residues: CSAHKGTDYEQYF. DNA for the CDR3: TGCAGTGCTCACAAGGGGACTGACTACGAGCAGTACTTC.

This clonotype showed up many times. The V gene is TRBV6-2 or TRBV6-3, the J gene TRBJ2-7, with D perhaps TRBD2 (6 bases). The V end lost 0 bases, the J end lost 3 bases, and 18 bases lay between the germline ends. Germline V CDR1 and CDR2: MNHEY, SVGEGT. This CDR3 comprises 17 residues. For the CDR3, the DNA is TGTGCCAGCAGTTACTCGATACGGGGTAGGGGAGGCTACGAGCAGTACTTC. This translates into CASSYSIRGRGGYEQYF.

This clonotype was seen ten or more times. The chain is built from TRBV5-6 and TRBJ1-5; 8 bases match TRBD1. Germline lookup yields CDR1 SGHDT and CDR2 YYEEEE. V dropped 4 bases and J dropped 6; count of bases not matched to a gene: 6. There are 14 residues in the CDR3. The CDR3 sequence: CASSRTGIGQPQHF. CDR3 sequence (DNA): TGTGCCAGCAGCCGGACAGGGATCGGTCAGCCCCAGCATTTT.

This clonotype was seen a handful of times. The rearrangement joins TRBV20-1 to TRBJ2-3, with 10 bases matching TRBD1. Germline loops: CDR1 DFQATT, CDR2 SNEGSKA (reference sequence). Trimming at V came to 8 bases and at J to 4 bases, leaving 12 bases not matched to a gene. This CDR3 region has 15 residues. CDR3 coding DNA: TGCAGTCCCACGCGGGGGGACAGGGGACCAGATACGCAGTATTTT. As protein: CSPTRGDRGPDTQYF.

This clonotype was found many times. The chain links TRBV20-1 to TRBJ1-2; D call uncertain. The germline V gene has CDR1 DFQATT and CDR2 SNEGSKA (reference sequence). The V end was cut by 0 bases, the J end by 4 bases, with 12 bases between. The CDR3 runs 14 residues. The chain's CDR3 is CSARDPRPVYGYTF. The CDR3, as DNA: TGCAGTGCTAGAGATCCCAGACCTGTCTATGGCTACACCTTC.

This clonotype has at least ten counts. V gene TRBV12-3 or TRBV12-4 combines with J gene TRBJ2-7; the D call may be TRBD1 or TRBD2 (6 bases each). The germline V and J ends were trimmed by 3 bases and 4 bases, with 13 bases remaining between them. There are 14 residues in the CDR3. Written as DNA, the CDR3 is TGTGCCAGCAGTTTTGGAGGAGGGGGGTACGAGCAGTACTTC. It codes for CASSFGGGGYEQYF.

The rearrangement uses TRBV5-1 and TRBJ2-7; D is possibly TRBD1 or TRBD2 (5 bases each). There are 15 residues in the CDR3. The germline gives CDR1 SGHRS, CDR2 YFSETQ. The V end lost 4 bases, the J end lost 4 bases, and 18 bases lay between the germline ends. CDR3 coding DNA: TGCGCCAGCAGCGACACGGGGCAGGGAAGGTACGAGCAGTACTTC. This sequence encodes CASSDTGQGRYEQYF.

This clonotype was picked up many times. The J gene is TRBJ2-1, the V gene TRBV6-2 or TRBV6-3, with 9 bases that match TRBD2. This CDR3 is built from 17 residues. The ends lost 2 bases at V and 4 bases at J; junction bases unmatched: 9. Germline assignment: CDR1 MNHEY and CDR2 SVGEGT. CDR3 sequence: CASSYGLASGVYNEQFF. DNA of the CDR3: TGTGCCAGCAGTTACGGGTTGGCTAGCGGGGTTTACAATGAGCAGTTCTTC.